This T cell receptor (beta chain) was observed in a study of T-cell reconstitution after alpha-beta-depleted transplantation in children. This clonotype showed up just a few times. A library of TCRbeta sequences, prepared with unique molecular identifiers, was generated. TCRdb recomputed calls from the PCR reads with MiXCR, one row per CDR3 protein. This sample yields 450,000 to 600,000 distinct CDR3 sequences, of which around 17% are seen a single time; approximately 3% belongs to the top ten. Deletions cut 3 bases from V and 1 base from J, with 16 bases between. Looked up from germline, CDR1 is SGHDT and CDR2 is YYEEEE. There are 16 residues in the CDR3.

The gene calls are TRBV5-6 and TRBJ2-5, with D possibly being TRBD1 (6 bases). The TCR comes from a human donor who donated a stem cell graft to a child with acute lymphoblastic leukemia. The material sequenced was PBMCs from the stem cell graft donor, taken from the stem cell graft. The CDR3 DNA is TGTGCCAGCAGCTCCAGGATACAGGGTCCCCAAGAGACCCAGTACTTC. It yields the protein CASSSRIQGPQETQYF.